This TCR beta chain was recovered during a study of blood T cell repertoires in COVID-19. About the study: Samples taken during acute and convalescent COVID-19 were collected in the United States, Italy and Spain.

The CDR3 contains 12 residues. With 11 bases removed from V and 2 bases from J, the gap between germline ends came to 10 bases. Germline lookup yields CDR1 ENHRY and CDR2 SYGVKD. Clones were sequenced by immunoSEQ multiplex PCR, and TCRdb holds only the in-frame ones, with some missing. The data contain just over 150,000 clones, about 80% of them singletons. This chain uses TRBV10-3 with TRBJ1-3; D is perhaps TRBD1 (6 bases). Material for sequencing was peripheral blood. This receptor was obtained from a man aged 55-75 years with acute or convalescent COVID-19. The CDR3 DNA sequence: TGTGCCGCAGGGGAGACTGGAAACACCATATATTTT. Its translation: CAAGETGNTIYF.